This T cell receptor (beta chain) was identified in a study of cytomegalovirus exposure and HLA in healthy donors. The study's findings and limits: Cytomegalovirus-associated TCR beta chains were listed, numbering some 150. The likely origin of a cluster of highly shared sequence variants was a sequencing artifact.

In its sample, this clone is medium-sized. Its antigen is still unknown. A multiplex PCR was run with 60 Vbeta primers and 13 Jbeta primers. The data were produced by immunoSEQ multiplex PCR, yet TCRdb's version contains in-frame clones alone and is incomplete. The data hold roughly 70,000 clones, with roughly two thirds observed a single time. This clonotype originated in a male donor in good health and CMV-seropositive. The sequencing input was PBMCs.

In DNA, the CDR3 is TGTGCCAGCAGTTTATCGAAGGTCGGGTACTATGGCTACACCTTC. Residues: CASSLSKVGYYGYTF. V usage is TRBV27 and J usage is TRBJ1-2; no definite D call. CDR1 is MNHEY and CDR2 is SMNVEV in the germline V gene (reference sequence). The CDR3 extends over 15 amino acids. V dropped 0 bases and J dropped 3 bases, with 11 bases sitting between them.